The 15 T cell receptor beta chains given below trace back to one sample, sequenced in a study of response to subunit inactivated influenza vaccine. MiXCR, applied by TCRdb to the RT-PCR reads, yields one record per CDR3 protein. The sample has about 480,000 distinct CDR3 sequences, about 25% seen once. Specimen: CD4+ T cells sorted from PBMCs, collected 5 days after vaccination. The receptor set was obtained from a man over 45 who received an inactivated influenza vaccine.

J is TRBJ2-3 and V is TRBV20-1; TRBD2 matches 9 bases. The trim removed 1 base at V and 2 bases at J, leaving 4 bases unmatched. CDR1 and CDR2 (germline): DFQATT, SNEGSKA (reference sequence). The CDR3 covers 15 residues. The CDR3 spells CSARGLADNTDTQYF. CDR3 nucleotides: TGCAGTGCTAGAGGACTAGCGGACAACACAGATACGCAGTATTTT.

The chain uses TRBV6-1 and TRBJ1-5; tentative D call: TRBD1 (6 bases). The V end was cut by 3 bases, the J end by 2 bases, with 14 bases between. The CDR3 consists of 16 residues. Germline CDR1 MNHNS, CDR2 SASEGT. CDR3 amino acids: CASSDNRVGGNQPQHF. CDR3 bases: TGTGCCAGCAGTGATAACAGGGTCGGGGGCAATCAGCCCCAGCATTTT.

CDR3 nucleotide sequence: TGCGCCAGCAGACAGGGGACAGGGTTGAGAAACACCGGGGAGCTGTTTTTT. Protein: CASRQGTGLRNTGELFF. The rearrangement uses TRBV5-1 and TRBJ2-2; TRBD1 aligns across 9 bases. This CDR3 has 17 residues. CDR1 is SGHRS, CDR2 YFSETQ, per germline. The V segment lost 5 bases and the J segment 2 bases; nucleotides outside the gene matches: 10.

This chain uses TRBV20-1 with TRBJ1-2; no reliable D call. Germline CDR1 DFQATT, CDR2 SNEGSKA (reference sequence). V lost 2 bases and J lost 3, with 7 bases in between. The CDR3 has 12 amino acids. CDR3: CSARPGYYGYTF. DNA of the CDR3: TGCAGTGCTAGACCTGGATACTATGGCTACACCTTC.

This clonotype was counted once. The chain couples TRBV6-2 or TRBV6-3 to TRBJ2-1; tentative D call: TRBD1 (5 bases). V dropped 3 bases and J dropped 0 bases, with 15 bases sitting between them. Germline values: CDR1 MNHEY, CDR2 SVGEGT. There are 17 residues in the CDR3. The CDR3 here is CASSYVIGATSYNEQFF. CDR3 in DNA: TGTGCCAGCAGTTATGTGATTGGGGCTACCTCCTACAATGAGCAGTTCTTC.

This clonotype turned up a few times. Here the CDR3 reads CASSFLNRGEQYF. The CDR3 DNA is TGTGCCAGCAGTTTCCTTAACAGGGGTGAGCAGTACTTC. The rearrangement joins TRBV12-3 or TRBV12-4 to TRBJ2-7, with 7 bases lining up with TRBD1. The CDR3 consists of 13 residues. The J segment lost 7 bases and the V segment lost 3 bases, leaving 6 bases of the junction unmatched.

This clonotype has just a few counts. The rearrangement links TRBV5-1 to TRBJ2-3; TRBD1 is a possible D gene (5 bases). Trimming stripped 5 bases from V and 6 bases from J, with 16 bases between. Germline V lookup: CDR1 SGHRS, CDR2 YFSETQ. This CDR3 region has 14 residues. This chain's CDR3 is CASRLVFGADTQYF. The CDR3 nucleotides are TGCGCCAGCAGACTGGTTTTTGGGGCGGATACGCAGTATTTT.

This chain links TRBV6-2 or TRBV6-3 with TRBJ2-1; 9 nucleotides line up with TRBD2. J lost 7 bases, V lost 5 bases, and 6 bases had no gene match. The CDR3 is 14 amino acids. Germline-derived CDR1 and CDR2 are MNHEY and SVGEGT. The CDR3 sequence is CASSTSGGLNEQFF. The CDR3 region has the DNA TGTGCCAGCAGTACAAGCGGGGGGTTAAATGAGCAGTTCTTC.

This rearrangement joins TRBV28 to TRBJ1-5, with 9 bases matching TRBD1. The CDR3 has 17 amino acids. Germline V lookup: CDR1 MDHEN, CDR2 SYDVKM. V was clipped by 6 bases and J by 0 bases; unmatched bases: 9. The CDR3 nucleotides are TGTGCCAGCAGCTCCGGACAGGGGTTGGGTAGCAATCAGCCCCAGCATTTT. This translates into CASSSGQGLGSNQPQHF.

V usage is TRBV12-3 or TRBV12-4 and J usage is TRBJ2-6, with 7 bases matching TRBD1. This CDR3 has 16 residues. With V trimmed by 6 bases and J by 0 bases, 5 bases remained unmatched. The CDR3 spells CASRSQGTSGANVLTF. The CDR3 DNA reads as TGTGCCAGCAGGTCACAGGGGACCTCTGGGGCCAACGTCCTGACTTTC.

The V call is TRBV20-1, the J call TRBJ2-7; D not resolved. The CDR3 sequence is 13 residues long. Deletions cut 3 bases from V and 4 bases from J, with 13 bases between. From germline, CDR1 is DFQATT and CDR2 SNEGSKA (reference sequence). The CDR3 DNA sequence: TGCAGTGCTAGTGGTGTGCTGGATTACGAGCAGTACTTC. Its translation: CSASGVLDYEQYF.

The CDR3 here is CASSPTAGVIETQYF. CDR3 bases: TGTGCCAGCTCACCGACAGCGGGAGTGATCGAGACCCAGTACTTC. The genes are TRBV18 and TRBJ2-5, with 8 bases matching TRBD2. The CDR3 totals 15 residues. Looked up from germline, CDR1 is KGHSH and CDR2 is LQKENI. Losses at the gene ends were 3 bases for V and 5 bases for J; bases not matched to a gene: 8.

CDR3 protein: CSATGIDANEQFF. The DNA of the CDR3 is TGCAGTGCTACAGGAATCGATGCCAATGAGCAGTTCTTC. V is TRBV20-1 and J is TRBJ2-1; no reliable D call. V was trimmed by 4 bases and J by 6 bases, leaving 13 bases between them. CDR1 is DFQATT and CDR2 is SNEGSKA in the germline V gene (reference sequence). This CDR3 comprises 13 residues.

This clonotype was picked up many times. The DNA of the CDR3 is TGCAGTGCGAGTCGACGATGGTCAGCAGGGACTGAAGCTTTCTTT. It is translated as CSASRRWSAGTEAFF. The chain employs TRBV20-1 and TRBJ1-1, with D possibly TRBD1 on 5 matching bases. The CDR3 contains 15 residues. The germline gives CDR1 DFQATT, CDR2 SNEGSKA (reference sequence). Trimming removed 6 bases at V and 5 bases at J, with 22 bases between.

The chain couples TRBV4-1 to TRBJ2-2, with 7 bases identical to TRBD1. The CDR3 contains 17 residues. J lost 3 bases, V lost 6 bases, and 13 bases had no gene match. Per the germline V gene, CDR1 is MGHRA and CDR2 is YSYEKL. CDR3 nucleotides: TGCGCCAGCAGTCAACCGGGACAGCAAACCCACACCGGGGAGCTGTTTTTT. Protein product: CASSQPGQQTHTGELFF.